The TCR beta chain under discussion was sequenced for a study of blood T cell repertoires in COVID-19. V dropped 4 bases and J dropped 7 bases, with 11 bases sitting between them. The CDR3 covers 13 residues. Using immunoSEQ multiplex PCR, the repertoire was profiled, and TCRdb retains in-frame clones only, with some absent. This table holds about 150,000 clones, 85% found once. Sequences were obtained from peripheral blood. This receptor was taken from a woman aged 40-49 years with active or convalescent COVID-19. V is TRBV12-3 or TRBV12-4 and J is TRBJ1-5, with D unresolved. In DNA, the CDR3 is TGTGCCAGCAGTTCCGGTGGCGGCCAGCCCCAGCATTTT. Its translation: CASSSGGGQPQHF.